Here is one TCR beta chain with its context. Its antigen is unidentified. Germline CDR1 is MDHEN and CDR2 is SYDVKM. The CDR3 is made up of 14 amino acids. The sample is drawn from a study of monozygotic twins with inflammatory bowel disease. The authors used 3,000 to 3,500 ng of total RNA per TCR library. TCRdb re-called the 5' RACE reads, yielding one record per CDR3 amino acid sequence without DNA. Its listing shows about 420,000 distinct CDR3 sequences. General study points: No separation of different T cell subtypes was possible.

The sequencing sample was made of blood. The clonotype originates from a human donor with ulcerative colitis or Crohn's disease, or a healthy co-twin of an affected twin (not recorded which). The chain couples TRBV28 to TRBJ2-3; TCRdb's D call, TRBD2, is unchecked because there is no DNA. CDR3 in amino acids: CASRTSVGTDTQYF.